The 30 T cell receptor beta chains presented below share a single source sample, sequenced in a study of blood T cell repertoires in COVID-19. Clones were read by immunoSEQ multiplex PCR, and TCRdb kept only the in-frame ones, dropping some. The sample holds tens of thousands of clones, about four fifths seen once. The sequenced sample consisted of peripheral blood. These receptors all stem from a man between 65 and 85 years old with COVID-19, enrolled during active disease.

With respect to this clone: This CDR3 is also generated by other DNA sequences in the sample. The rearrangement links TRBV9 to TRBJ1-1; D call uncertain. This CDR3 contains 14 residues. Trimming shortened V by 0 bases and J by 0 bases, and 6 bases separated the two germline ends. CDR1 is SGDLS, CDR2 YYNGEE, per germline. The CDR3 reads CASSVGQMNTEAFF. CDR3 sequence (DNA): TGTGCCAGCAGCGTAGGGCAGATGAACACTGAAGCTTTCTTT.

J is TRBJ2-7 and V is TRBV2; 9 bases align to TRBD1. The CDR3 has 13 amino acids. V lost 5 bases, J lost 5 bases, and 4 bases stayed unmatched. Germline lookup yields CDR1 SNHLY and CDR2 FYNNEI. Here the CDR3 reads CASSRDRADEQYF. The CDR3 DNA follows: TGTGCCAGCAGTCGGGACAGGGCCGACGAGCAGTACTTC.

In its sample, this clone was seen a few times. The gene calls are TRBV30 and TRBJ2-3; D not resolved. Germline CDR1 and CDR2: GTSNPN and SVGIG (reference sequence). The CDR3 contains 12 residues. The V gene lost 0 bases and the J gene lost 5 bases, with 6 bases spanning the gap. The CDR3 DNA reads as TGTGCCTGGAGTGTACTCGTAGATACGCAGTATTTT. It translates to CAWSVLVDTQYF.

V gene TRBV10-3 combines with J gene TRBJ2-5; D possibly corresponds to TRBD1 (5 bases). V lost 5 bases and J 5 bases, leaving 9 bases between the germline ends. This CDR3 is 12 amino acids long. Germline V gene lookup returns CDR1 ENHRY and CDR2 SYGVKD. DNA of the CDR3: TGTGCCATCAGTCAGGGTAGGGAGACCCAGTACTTC. Amino acid sequence: CAISQGRETQYF.

The chain links TRBV15 to TRBJ2-3; 7 bases are shared with TRBD1. Germline trimming cut 8 bases from V and 1 base from J; bases unmatched to any gene: 3. The CDR3 sequence is 13 residues long. Germline CDR1 reads LNHNV; CDR2 reads YYDKDF (reference sequence). CDR3 sequence reads: CATSDRGTDTQYF. The CDR3 DNA reads TGTGCCACCTCTGACAGGGGCACAGATACGCAGTATTTT.

V usage is TRBV19 and J usage is TRBJ2-3; TRBD2 matches 9 bases. The germline gives CDR1 LNHDA, CDR2 SQIVND (reference sequence). The length of the CDR3 is 16 residues. The ends lost 6 bases at V and 6 bases at J; junction bases unmatched: 13. The CDR3 bases are TGTGCCAGTAGCTATTTAGGGGCGGGGGGGCCTGATACGCAGTATTTT. Its translation: CASSYLGAGGPDTQYF.

The CDR3, as DNA: TGTGCCAGCAGCCCAACCCCGGTCTTCGCGGGCGAGCAGTTCTTC. Translating gives CASSPTPVFAGEQFF. The rearrangement links TRBV7-3 to TRBJ2-1; D is perhaps TRBD2 (5 bases). V was trimmed by 5 bases and J by 10 bases, leaving 21 bases between them. The germline V gene encodes CDR1 SGHTA and CDR2 FQGTGA. The CDR3 sequence is 15 residues long.

Concerning this clone itself: One junction end disagrees with the germline gene, perhaps due to a read error. The rearrangement uses TRBV5-6 and TRBJ1-3; D not resolved. The CDR3 length is 16 residues. Germline values: CDR1 SGHDT, CDR2 YYEEEE. CDR3 coding DNA: TGTGCCAGCAGCTTGCGGCAGCATATACCCGTCGCCGTTGCGGATTTT. Translating gives CASSLRQHIPVAVADF. The full variable domain, in which reference TRBV5-6 and TRBJ1-3 provide the parts outside the CDR3, is DAGVTQSPTHLIKTRGQQVTLRCSPKSGHDTVSWYQQALGQGPQFIFQYYEEEERQRGNFPDRFSGHQFPNYSSELNVNALLLGDSALYLCASSLRQHIPVAVADFGEGSWLTVV.

CDR3 in DNA: TGTGCCAGCAGTTCTTCTGTCGCGACAAGCTACAATGAGCAGTTCTTC. Amino acid sequence: CASSSSVATSYNEQFF. The V call is TRBV6-2 or TRBV6-3, the J call TRBJ2-1, with D unresolved. Trimming shortened V by 4 bases and J by 3 bases, and 16 bases separated the two germline ends. Germline CDR1 and CDR2: MNHEY and SVGEGT. This CDR3 is built from 16 residues.

This clone was counted once. This rearrangement joins TRBV7-2 to TRBJ1-2, with a weak D call TRBD1 (5 bases). Germline-derived CDR1 and CDR2 are SGHTA and FQGNSA. The CDR3 length is 13 residues. V lost 2 bases and J 7 bases, leaving 11 bases between the germline ends. CDR3 sequence (DNA): TGTGCCAGCAGCTTAACAGGTGGTGTTGGCTACACCTTC. Protein product: CASSLTGGVGYTF.

The chain joins TRBV6-1 to TRBJ2-2, with a tentative D call TRBD2 (5 bases). The CDR3 has 15 amino acids. Between the trimmed V and J ends, which lost 0 bases and 0 bases, there was a span of 5 bases. Germline values: CDR1 MNHNS, CDR2 SASEGT. The CDR3 DNA is TGTGCCAGCAGTGAAGCTAGCGCGAACACCGGGGAGCTGTTTTTT. It translates to CASSEASANTGELFF.

V gene TRBV24-1 combines with J gene TRBJ2-2; 7 bases line up with TRBD1. This CDR3 has 18 residues. Germline CDR1 reads KGHDR; CDR2 reads SFDVKD. With 2 bases clipped from V and 7 bases from J, the junction kept 15 bases outside the gene matches. The CDR3 coding sequence is TGTGCCACCAGTGATTCCTTCAGGAGAGACAGGGTGAACGGGGAGCTGTTTTTT. Translated: CATSDSFRRDRVNGELFF.

The chain carries TRBV4-3 and TRBJ2-4, with D possibly TRBD1 on 6 matching bases. From germline, CDR1 is LGHNA and CDR2 YSLEER. The CDR3 has 18 amino acids. Trimming pared 0 bases from V and 0 bases from J, leaving 15 bases between. The chain's CDR3 is CASSQEVGRTEAKNIQYF. The CDR3 DNA follows: TGCGCCAGCAGCCAAGAGGTGGGTAGGACAGAAGCCAAAAACATTCAGTACTTC.

The CDR3 sequence: CSVQRDRGRETQYF. CDR3 sequence (DNA): TGCAGCGTTCAAAGGGACAGGGGAAGAGAGACCCAGTACTTC. This chain joins TRBV29-1 and TRBJ2-5; 10 bases line up with TRBD1. Germline V gives CDR1 SQVTM, CDR2 ANQGSEA. There are 14 residues in the CDR3. J gave up 4 bases and V 5 bases, and 7 bases lay outside the gene matches. Combining the CDR3 with reference TRBV29-1 and TRBJ2-5 gives the whole variable domain SAVISQKPSRDICQRGTSLTIQCQVDSQVTMMFWYRQQPGQSLTLIATANQGSEATYESGFVIDKFPISRPNLTFSTLTVSNMSPEDSSIYLCSVQRDRGRETQYFGPGTRLLVL.

V gene TRBV2 combines with J gene TRBJ2-1, with 7 bases matching TRBD1. CDR3 length: 14 residues. Germline V gene data show CDR1 as SNHLY and CDR2 as FYNNEI. Unmatched junction bases numbered 4, after V lost 6 bases and J lost 2 bases. CDR3 bases: TGTGCCAGCAGCGACAGGGTCCCCTACAATGAGCAGTTCTTC. This codes for CASSDRVPYNEQFF.

This clone was detected only once. The chain links TRBV19 to TRBJ2-1, with D possibly TRBD1 on 6 matching bases. V was trimmed by 1 base and J by 5 bases, leaving 9 bases between them. Germline V gene data show CDR1 as LNHDA and CDR2 as SQIVND (reference sequence). CDR3 length: 14 residues. CDR3 residues: CASSIGQGNNEQFF. CDR3 nucleotide sequence: TGTGCCAGTAGTATAGGCCAGGGGAACAATGAGCAGTTCTTC.

The chain uses TRBV5-4 and TRBJ2-1, with TRBD1 matching 9 bases. Trimming removed 4 bases from V and 2 bases from J; junction bases left unmatched: 1. This CDR3 is built from 14 residues. The germline V gene encodes CDR1 SGHNT and CDR2 YYREEE (reference sequence). The CDR3, as DNA: TGTGCCAGCAGCCGGACAGGGGCCTACAATGAGCAGTTCTTC. Translation gives CASSRTGAYNEQFF.

The chain combines TRBV19 with TRBJ2-1, with 9 positions matching TRBD2. Germline assignment: CDR1 LNHDA and CDR2 SQIVND (reference sequence). Trimming removed 3 bases from V and 7 bases from J; junction bases left unmatched: 4. The CDR3 loop spans 14 amino acids. For the CDR3, the DNA is TGTGCCAGTAGTATTGCGGGGGGGCCTAATGAGCAGTTCTTC. Translating it yields CASSIAGGPNEQFF.

The V gene is TRBV19, the J gene TRBJ1-5, with D maybe TRBD1 (5 bases). CDR3 length: 15 residues. V lost 5 bases to trimming and J lost 7 bases, with 18 bases between them. CDR1 LNHDA and CDR2 SQIVND come from the germline V gene (reference sequence). CDR3 sequence: CASSLKDVGAQPQHF. CDR3 in DNA: TGTGCCAGTAGTCTAAAAGACGTTGGGGCGCAGCCCCAGCATTTT. Full variable domain (remainder filled in from reference TRBV19 and TRBJ1-5): DGGITQSPKYLFRKEGQNVTLSCEQNLNHDAMYWYRQDPGQGLRLIYYSQIVNDFQKGDIAEGYSVSREKKESFPLTVTSAQKNPTAFYLCASSLKDVGAQPQHFGDGTRLSIL.

The chain uses TRBV30 and TRBJ2-5; TRBD2 aligns across 10 bases. CDR3 size: 13 residues. Trimming removed 2 bases from V and 5 bases from J; junction bases left unmatched: 2. Per germline, CDR1 GTSNPN and CDR2 SVGIG (reference sequence). The DNA of the CDR3 is TGTGCCTGGAGTAGTAGCGGGGGGGAGACCCAGTACTTC. The encoded protein is CAWSSSGGETQYF.

The chain is built from TRBV18 and TRBJ2-1; D is perhaps TRBD1 (5 bases). Germline CDR1 KGHSH, CDR2 LQKENI. This CDR3 comprises 16 residues. V gave up 2 bases and J gave up 9 bases, with 20 bases separating them. CDR3 loop: CASSPYAGFESGEQFF. For the CDR3, the DNA is TGTGCCAGCTCACCATACGCAGGGTTTGAGTCGGGTGAGCAGTTCTTC.

This clone was counted between two and nine times. V is TRBV19 and J is TRBJ1-2, with 7 nucleotides matching TRBD1. V lost 6 bases to trimming and J lost 4 bases; unmatched junction nucleotides: 11. Germline lookup yields CDR1 LNHDA and CDR2 SQIVND (reference sequence). The CDR3 covers 15 residues. The CDR3 DNA follows: TGTGCCAGTAGCAAGATGACAGGGTTTGGCTATGGCTACACCTTC. This translates into CASSKMTGFGYGYTF.

This chain connects TRBV30 to TRBJ1-4; possible D gene TRBD1, 5 bases. Trimming stripped 2 bases from V and 7 bases from J, with 17 bases between. The CDR3 sequence is 15 residues long. Germline V gives CDR1 GTSNPN, CDR2 SVGIG (reference sequence). CDR3 DNA sequence: TGTGCCTGGAGTCCGCCGGGCCAGGGAGGTGAAAAACTGTTTTTT. Amino acid sequence: CAWSPPGQGGEKLFF.

The V and J genes are TRBV25-1 and TRBJ2-5, with D perhaps TRBD1 (5 bases). V lost 0 bases and J lost 6, with 14 bases in between. In germline, CDR1 is MGHDK, CDR2 SYGVNS. The CDR3 consists of 15 residues. In DNA form, the CDR3 reads TGTGCCAGCAGTGAATATGGGCAGGGCACGAAGACCCAGTACTTC. The encoded protein is CASSEYGQGTKTQYF.

The chain combines TRBV6-5 with TRBJ1-2, with a weak D call TRBD1 (5 bases). The V gene lost 10 bases and the J gene lost 3 bases, with 18 bases spanning the gap. The length of the CDR3 is 14 residues. CDR1 and CDR2 (germline): MNHEY, SVGAGI. The CDR3 nucleotides read TGTGCCACCCACCCGGGACTCTGGGACTATGGCTACACCTTC. This translates into CATHPGLWDYGYTF.

The rearrangement uses TRBV4-2 and TRBJ1-6; 7 bases match TRBD1. The CDR3 runs to 15 residues. J lost 6 bases, V lost 2 bases, and 4 bases had no gene match. Germline lookup yields CDR1 LGHNA and CDR2 YNFKEQ. Here the CDR3 DNA reads TGTGCCAGCAGCCAACCGGGACAGAGTAATTCACCCCTCCACTTT. This codes for CASSQPGQSNSPLHF.

V usage is TRBV28 and J usage is TRBJ1-2; TRBD1 is a possible D gene (6 bases). CDR3 length equals 15 residues. Germline V CDR1 and CDR2: MDHEN, SYDVKM. V lost 5 bases and J 5 bases, leaving 18 bases between the germline ends. In nucleotides, the CDR3 is TGTGCCAGCAGTCCCTTTCGACAGGCAGGATATGGCTACACCTTC. This translates into CASSPFRQAGYGYTF.

This clone came up a few times. V is TRBV29-1 and J is TRBJ1-3; D gene uncertain. Germline CDR1 is SQVTM and CDR2 is ANQGSEA. There are 16 residues in the CDR3. The CDR3 is CGGEGREGFSGNTIYF. The CDR3 bases are TGCGGCGGTGAAGGCCGGGAAGGATTCTCTGGAAACACCATATATTTT.

This chain uses TRBV4-2 with TRBJ2-7; perhaps TRBD1 as D (6 bases). The CDR3 contains 15 residues. In germline, CDR1 is LGHNA, CDR2 YNFKEQ. Deletions cut 4 bases from V and 2 bases from J, with 15 bases between. The CDR3 loop reads CASSPATGQTYEQYF. The CDR3 DNA sequence: TGTGCCAGCAGCCCTGCAACAGGGCAGACCTACGAGCAGTACTTC.

This rearrangement joins TRBV6-1 to TRBJ1-3; 7 bases map to TRBD1. Trimming at V came to 3 bases and at J to 2 bases, leaving 13 bases not matched to a gene. CDR3 length: 18 residues. The germline CDR1 and CDR2 sequences are MNHNS and SASEGT. CDR3 nucleotide sequence: TGTGCCAGCAGTGACACCCTTCCTACCGGGACAGCTGGAAACACCATATATTTT. It specifies CASSDTLPTGTAGNTIYF.